Sequencing of this T cell receptor beta chain was carried out in a study of blood T cells in healthy people across ages. Study information: About one barcoded beta molecule per two T cells came from capture by template switching.

This clonotype occurred a few times. The CDR3 is 15 amino acids. The V end was cut by 5 bases, the J end by 4 bases, with 15 bases between. The germline CDR1 and CDR2 sequences are MNHEY and SMNVEV (reference sequence). Using a J-beta primer mix together with a sample-barcoded 5' primer, a second PCR was run for about 6 to 12 cycles. Each cDNA molecule was tagged by a template-switch adaptor with 12 random nucleotides. All samples yielded 3 million or more CDR3-containing paired-end reads. TCRdb reanalysed the 5' RACE reads using MiXCR and keeps one entry per CDR3 protein. The sample lists more than 650,000 distinct CDR3 sequences, less than 70% occurring once.

The receptor comes from an elderly man in good health. The sample consisted of blood. V gene TRBV27 combines with J gene TRBJ2-1, with D perhaps matching TRBD2 (6 bases). The CDR3: CASSLRREGYNEQFF. For the CDR3, the DNA is TGTGCCAGCAGTCTTAGGAGGGAAGGGTACAATGAGCAGTTCTTC.